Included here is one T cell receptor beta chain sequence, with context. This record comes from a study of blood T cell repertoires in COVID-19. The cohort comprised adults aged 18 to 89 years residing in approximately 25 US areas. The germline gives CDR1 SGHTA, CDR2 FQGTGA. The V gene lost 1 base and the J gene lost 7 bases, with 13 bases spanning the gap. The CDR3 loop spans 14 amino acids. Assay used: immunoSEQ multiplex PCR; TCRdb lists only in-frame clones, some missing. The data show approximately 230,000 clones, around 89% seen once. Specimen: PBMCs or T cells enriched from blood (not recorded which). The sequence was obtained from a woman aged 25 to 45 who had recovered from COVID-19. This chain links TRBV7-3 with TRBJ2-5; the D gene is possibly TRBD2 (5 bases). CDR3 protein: CASSLSASSSTQYF. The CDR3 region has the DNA TGTGCCAGCAGCTTAAGCGCTAGCTCTTCGACCCAGTACTTC.